The 31 T cell receptor beta chains presented below share a single source sample, sequenced in a study of T cells in Graves' hyperthyroidism and ophthalmopathy. There were TCR beta CDR3 regions amplified from RNA transcripts. The TCR CDR3 was amplified in a first-round RT-PCR using the HTBI primer set. TCRdb called the multiplex PCR reads again in MiXCR, with one record for every CDR3 protein. Counted here are around 690,000 distinct CDR3 sequences, roughly 20% occurring once; the ten biggest clones make up more than 30%. Sequencing was performed on blood. The receptor set was obtained from a man between 25 and 39 years old with Graves' ophthalmopathy.

This clonotype was observed once. The chain has TRBV20-1 and TRBJ2-7; 12 bases are a match to TRBD2. CDR3 size: 15 residues. Germline lookup yields CDR1 DFQATT and CDR2 SNEGSKA (reference sequence). The trim removed 5 bases at V and 5 bases at J, leaving 10 bases unmatched. CDR3 nucleotides: TGCAGTGCTCGACAGACTAGCGGGAGTATCCACGAGCAGTACTTC. It encodes CSARQTSGSIHEQYF.

The table lists this clonotype with many counts. The J gene is TRBJ1-5, the V gene TRBV28, with 10 bases lining up with TRBD1. This CDR3 is 14 amino acids long. Trimming at V came to 4 bases and at J to 6 bases, leaving 3 bases not matched to a gene. Germline-derived CDR1 and CDR2 are MDHEN and SYDVKM. As DNA, the CDR3 is TGTGCCAGCAGTTCGGGACAGGGGAGTCAGCCCCAGCATTTT. Translation: CASSSGQGSQPQHF.

Only a few counts were recorded for this clonotype. The chain is built from TRBV11-2 and TRBJ2-7; 13 nucleotides align to TRBD2. The V and J ends lost 5 bases and 5 bases, in that order; junction bases with no gene match: 3. CDR1 SGHAT and CDR2 FQNNGV come from the germline V gene. The CDR3 spans 14 residues. This CDR3 is CASSGLAGVNEQYF. In nucleotides, the CDR3 is TGTGCCAGCAGCGGACTAGCGGGAGTCAACGAGCAGTACTTC.

This clonotype turned up a few times. The chain uses TRBV6-2 or TRBV6-3 and TRBJ1-4; perhaps TRBD1 as D (6 bases). In germline, CDR1 is MNHEY, CDR2 SVGEGT. The germline V and J ends were trimmed by 6 bases and 0 bases, with 17 bases remaining between them. The CDR3 is 17 residues long. For the CDR3, the DNA is TGTGCCAGCAGGGGCAGAGGGACACTCGCAACTAATGAAAAACTGTTTTTT. Encoded protein: CASRGRGTLATNEKLFF.

The count of this clonotype is one. The chain links TRBV28 to TRBJ2-1; 10 bases match TRBD2. J lost 9 bases, V lost 8 bases, and 10 bases had no gene match. This CDR3 has 14 amino acids. Per the germline V gene, CDR1 is MDHEN and CDR2 is SYDVKM. Written as DNA, the CDR3 is TGTGCCAGCTCCAGGGGGTTAGCGGGAGGTGAGCAGTTCTTC. This gives the protein CASSRGLAGGEQFF.

This chain connects TRBV27 to TRBJ2-3; no clear D gene. The CDR3 has 12 residues. Germline V gives CDR1 MNHEY, CDR2 SMNVEV (reference sequence). With 3 bases removed from V and 5 bases from J, the gap between germline ends came to 6 bases. CDR3 sequence: CASSFGEDTQYF. For the CDR3, the DNA is TGTGCCAGCAGTTTTGGAGAAGATACGCAGTATTTT.

This clonotype was recorded many times. The chain carries TRBV9 and TRBJ1-1; D might be TRBD1 (5 bases). V was clipped by 4 bases and J by 0 bases, with 13 bases between them. Germline lookup yields CDR1 SGDLS and CDR2 YYNGEE. The CDR3 length is 15 residues. The CDR3 spells CASSPGLTMNTEAFF. In DNA, the CDR3 is TGTGCCAGCAGCCCGGGACTTACCATGAACACTGAAGCTTTCTTT.

This clonotype was seen more than once but under ten times. The gene calls are TRBV18 and TRBJ1-4, with unresolved D. The CDR3 runs 17 residues. CDR1 and CDR2 from the germline V gene are KGHSH and LQKENI. The V gene lost 2 bases and the J gene lost 0 bases, with 13 bases spanning the gap. The CDR3 DNA sequence: TGTGCCAGCTCACCAATGCCGGGGTTTGCAACTAATGAAAAACTGTTTTTT. Protein: CASSPMPGFATNEKLFF.

This clonotype was counted at least ten times. V is TRBV7-2 and J is TRBJ1-1; a possible D gene is TRBD1 (6 bases). The CDR3 has 15 amino acids. The germline V gene encodes CDR1 SGHTA and CDR2 FQGNSA. V gave up 5 bases and J gave up 6 bases, with 19 bases separating them. CDR3 nucleotides: TGTGCCAGCAGCGCCACCCGGGGGCTGGGCGCTGAAGCTTTCTTT. Translation gives CASSATRGLGAEAFF.

The table lists this clonotype with a few counts. The rearrangement links TRBV20-1 to TRBJ2-7; either TRBD1 or TRBD2 may fit D (5 bases each). Germline assignment: CDR1 DFQATT and CDR2 SNEGSKA (reference sequence). Trimming took off 4 bases at V and 5 bases at J, with 21 bases between the two ends. The CDR3 covers 15 residues. The CDR3 here is CSAIPTGGAGDEQYF. CDR3 coding DNA: TGCAGTGCTATCCCCACAGGAGGAGCAGGCGACGAGCAGTACTTC.

The chain couples TRBV2 to TRBJ2-1; D gene unclear. The CDR3 sequence is 12 residues long. The ends were cut back, 4 bases at V and 9 bases at J, with 10 bases in the middle. Germline CDR1 SNHLY, CDR2 FYNNEI. CDR3 protein: CASSVVLFEQFF. The CDR3 nucleotides are TGTGCCAGCAGTGTAGTTTTGTTTGAGCAGTTCTTC. Full variable domain (remainder filled in from reference TRBV2 and TRBJ2-1): EPEVTQTPSHQVTQMGQEVILRCVPISNHLYFYWYRQILGQKVEFLVSFYNNEISEKSEIFDDQFSVERPDGSNFTLKIRSTKLEDSAMYFCASSVVLFEQFFGPGTRLTVL.

This clonotype was counted only a few times. V gene TRBV11-2 combines with J gene TRBJ2-7; D remains unclear. Trimming removed 0 bases at V and 1 base at J, with 4 bases between. Germline V lookup: CDR1 SGHAT, CDR2 FQNNGV. The CDR3 sequence is 13 residues long. CDR3 DNA: TGTGCCAGCAGCTTAGAAATTTCCTACGAGCAGTACTTC. Translation: CASSLEISYEQYF.

The rearrangement links TRBV7-8 to TRBJ1-6; D remains unclear. CDR3 length: 13 residues. Germline CDR1 SGHVS, CDR2 FQNEAQ. The V end lost 5 bases, the J end lost 14 bases, and 16 bases lay between the germline ends. Written as DNA, the CDR3 is TGTGCCAGCAGCCCAGGACTGTCCGAGGCCCTCCACTTT. Translating it yields CASSPGLSEALHF.

This clonotype was picked up many times. This chain uses TRBV10-3 with TRBJ1-2; D is uncertain. The CDR3 totals 11 residues. V lost 3 bases and J 5 bases, leaving 4 bases between the germline ends. The germline V gene has CDR1 ENHRY and CDR2 SYGVKD. The CDR3 protein is CAISDGYGYTF. The CDR3 nucleotides are TGTGCCATCAGTGACGGGTATGGCTACACCTTC.

The table lists this clonotype with many counts. The V gene is TRBV28, the J gene TRBJ2-3, with a weak D call TRBD2 (6 bases). The CDR3 has 15 residues. Per the germline V gene, CDR1 is MDHEN and CDR2 is SYDVKM. The germline V and J ends were trimmed by 6 bases and 6 bases, with 19 bases remaining between them. DNA for the CDR3: TGTGCCAGCAGACTAACTAGCCAGATGATCGATACGCAGTATTTT. It is translated as CASRLTSQMIDTQYF. The entire variable domain, with the rest obtained from reference TRBV28 and TRBJ2-3, is as follows: DVKVTQSSRYLVKRTGEKVFLECVQDMDHENMFWYRQDPGLGLRLIYFSYDVKMKEKGDIPEGYSVSREKKERFSLILESASTNQTSMYLCASRLTSQMIDTQYFGPGTRLTVL.

The table lists this clonotype with many counts. The chain employs TRBV30 and TRBJ1-5, with D unclear. The CDR3 length is 14 residues. Trimming shortened V by 1 base and J by 0 bases, and 7 bases separated the two germline ends. CDR1 is GTSNPN, CDR2 SVGIG, per germline (reference sequence). CDR3 residues: CAWSEKNSNQPQHF. In DNA, the CDR3 is TGTGCCTGGAGTGAAAAGAATAGCAATCAGCCCCAGCATTTT.

This clonotype has ten or more counts. The CDR3, as DNA: TGTGCCTGGAGTGTTGGCGGAGCCACTGAAGCTTTCTTT. As protein: CAWSVGGATEAFF. The chain carries TRBV30 and TRBJ1-1; D is ambiguous. With 0 bases removed from V and 4 bases from J, the gap between germline ends came to 9 bases. Germline V CDR1 and CDR2: GTSNPN, SVGIG (reference sequence). The CDR3 spans 13 residues.

The table lists this clonotype with a few counts. The V and J genes are TRBV7-9 and TRBJ1-2, with D tentatively TRBD1 (6 bases). The ends were cut back, 4 bases at V and 10 bases at J, with 19 bases in the middle. CDR3 size: 14 residues. Germline V gives CDR1 SEHNR, CDR2 FQNEAQ (reference sequence). DNA of the CDR3: TGTGCCAGCAGCTCCGCGGACAGCCCCAGCGACTACACCTTC. Protein: CASSSADSPSDYTF.

The chain employs TRBV6-1 and TRBJ1-6; D is possibly TRBD1 (5 bases). Trimming stripped 5 bases from V and 0 bases from J, with 11 bases between. The V gene's germline CDR1 is MNHNS and CDR2 SASEGT. This CDR3 region has 16 residues. CDR3 DNA sequence: TGTGCCAGCAGTCTACAGGACCCCTCCTATAATTCACCCCTCCACTTT. Protein sequence: CASSLQDPSYNSPLHF.

The gene calls are TRBV6-5 and TRBJ2-2, with 8 bases that match TRBD2. In germline, CDR1 is MNHEY, CDR2 SVGAGI. J lost 3 bases, V lost 2 bases, and 11 bases had no gene match. This CDR3 is 18 amino acids long. CDR3 DNA: TGTGCCAGCAGTTACGCCCCAAAGCGGGAGACCTACACCGGGGAGCTGTTTTTT. Its translation: CASSYAPKRETYTGELFF.

The gene calls are TRBV28 and TRBJ2-1, with 12 bases identical to TRBD2. CDR1 MDHEN and CDR2 SYDVKM come from the germline V gene. Germline trimming cut 3 bases from V and 3 bases from J; bases unmatched to any gene: 6. The CDR3 spans 17 residues. CDR3 sequence (DNA): TGTGCCAGCAGTTTGACTAGCGGGAGACGGGGCTACAATGAGCAGTTCTTC. Translation: CASSLTSGRRGYNEQFF.

The rearrangement joins TRBV27 to TRBJ2-1; D call uncertain. V lost 3 bases, J lost 8 bases, and 17 bases lay in between. The CDR3 contains 15 residues. CDR1 and CDR2 (germline): MNHEY, SMNVEV (reference sequence). The CDR3 spells CASSFVATSNHEQFF. The CDR3 coding sequence is TGTGCCAGCAGTTTTGTGGCGACCAGCAACCATGAGCAGTTCTTC.

This clonotype showed up many times. V usage is TRBV27 and J usage is TRBJ2-2; no reliable D call. The CDR3 spans 15 residues. Per germline, CDR1 MNHEY and CDR2 SMNVEV (reference sequence). V lost 4 bases to trimming and J lost 5 bases, with 14 bases between them. CDR3: CASSSNRPLTGELFF. In DNA, the CDR3 is TGTGCCAGCAGTTCTAATCGCCCCCTGACCGGGGAGCTGTTTTTT.

This clonotype has only a few counts. The chain is built from TRBV7-9 and TRBJ2-6, with 7 bases identical to TRBD1. Trimming at V came to 5 bases and at J to 4 bases, leaving 8 bases not matched to a gene. This CDR3 is built from 16 residues. The germline gives CDR1 SEHNR, CDR2 FQNEAQ (reference sequence). CDR3 region: CASSTYDRAGANVLTF. DNA for the CDR3: TGTGCCAGCAGCACATACGACAGGGCCGGGGCCAACGTCCTGACTTTC.

The genes are TRBV14 and TRBJ2-2, with a possible D match to TRBD2 (6 bases). V lost 1 base and J 4 bases, leaving 10 bases between the germline ends. Per germline, CDR1 SGHDN and CDR2 FVKESK. CDR3 length: 15 amino acids. CDR3 bases: TGTGCCAGCAGCCAAGCCCGGGGAGGCACCGGGGAGCTGTTTTTT. It encodes CASSQARGGTGELFF.

This clonotype was observed a few times. This chain connects TRBV6-1 to TRBJ2-7; TRBD2 might be the D (7 bases). The V end lost 0 bases, the J end lost 4 bases, and 16 bases lay between the germline ends. The CDR3 runs 16 residues. Germline V gene lookup returns CDR1 MNHNS and CDR2 SASEGT. Here the CDR3 DNA reads TGTGCCAGCAGTGAAGCATTGGGCAGGGGAGGGTACGAGCAGTACTTC. Translating gives CASSEALGRGGYEQYF.

The chain joins TRBV30 to TRBJ2-7; D may correspond to TRBD1 or TRBD2 (5 bases each). The CDR3 spans 14 residues. Trimming shortened V by 2 bases and J by 5 bases, and 16 bases separated the two germline ends. Germline lookup yields CDR1 GTSNPN and CDR2 SVGIG (reference sequence). The CDR3 bases are TGTGCCTGGAGTAAGACTGGGGGTGGGGACGAGCAGTACTTC. The encoded protein is CAWSKTGGGDEQYF.

This clonotype was found a few times. This chain uses TRBV18 with TRBJ2-7; TRBD2 matches at 13 bases. The length of the CDR3 is 15 residues. J lost 5 bases, V lost 2 bases, and 3 bases had no gene match. Germline V gene data show CDR1 as KGHSH and CDR2 as LQKENI. The DNA for the CDR3 is TGTGCCAGCTCACCAGGGACTAGCGGGAACGACGAGCAGTACTTC. Translation: CASSPGTSGNDEQYF.

V is TRBV15 and J is TRBJ2-1; 8 bases agree with TRBD1. Germline assignment: CDR1 LNHNV and CDR2 YYDKDF (reference sequence). This CDR3 has 16 residues. The trim removed 0 bases at V and 9 bases at J, leaving 10 bases unmatched. CDR3 DNA: TGTGCCACCAGCAGAGAGACAGGACAGGGTATAGGTGAGCAGTTCTTC. The encoded protein is CATSRETGQGIGEQFF. Full variable domain (remainder filled in from reference TRBV15 and TRBJ2-1): DAMVIQNPRYQVTQFGKPVTLSCSQTLNHNVMYWYQQKSSQAPKLLFHYYDKDFNNEADTPDNFQSRRPNTSFCFLDIRSPGLGDTAMYLCATSRETGQGIGEQFFGPGTRLTVL.

In this sample, this clonotype turned up many times. V gene TRBV7-8 combines with J gene TRBJ2-7; 11 bases are a match to TRBD2. The CDR3 consists of 16 residues. The V and J ends lost 5 bases and 5 bases, in that order; junction bases with no gene match: 11. Germline V gene sequence: CDR1 SGHVS, CDR2 FQNEAQ. The DNA of the CDR3 is TGTGCCAGCAGCCCCCGGACTAGCGGGTTTATCCACGAGCAGTACTTC. It translates to CASSPRTSGFIHEQYF.

This clonotype was counted many times. V gene TRBV6-1 combines with J gene TRBJ2-7; 9 bases are shared with TRBD1. CDR1 is MNHNS, CDR2 SASEGT, per germline. This CDR3 comprises 14 residues. V gave up 6 bases and J gave up 2 bases; unmatched junction bases: 5. The CDR3 loop reads CASRPGQGTYEQYF. The CDR3 DNA is TGTGCCAGCAGGCCCGGACAGGGGACCTACGAGCAGTACTTC.